The rows below give T cell receptor beta chains drawn from one sample of a study of Tregs in tolerant kidney transplant recipients. Measured with immunoSEQ multiplex PCR; TCRdb has only the in-frame clones, and not every one. The data show 62,000 or so clones, with under 98% seen just once and 0.34% held by the top ten. The sequences come from Tregs from blood, collected before the transplant. These receptors were obtained from a human donor who received a combined kidney and bone marrow transplant. CDR3s include the opening cysteine and the closing phenylalanine or tryptophan. The order of the fields is J gene, V gene, D gene, clone size, CDR3 protein, CDR3 DNA. A D gene is named only where the DNA matches it firmly. Clone size is stated in some rows and not others, as once, few, many or a class when expanded.

J: TRBJ2-7; V: TRBV10-1; D: -; size: once; CDR3: CATTGLPTYEQYF; DNA: TGCGCCACCACAGGTTTACCCACCTACGAGCAGTACTTC
J: TRBJ1-2; V: TRBV5-1; D: TRBD1; size: -; CDR3: CASSLVARTGVSYTF; DNA: TGCGCCAGCAGCTTGGTGGCCCGGACAGGGGTTAGCTACACCTTC
J: TRBJ2-3; V: TRBV14; D: TRBD2; size: once; CDR3: CASSLQGLAGDTQYF; DNA: TGTGCCAGCAGCCTACAGGGACTAGCGGGGGATACGCAGTATTTT
J: TRBJ2-7; V: TRBV6-1; D: TRBD1; size: -; CDR3: CASSEAGTAYEQYF; DNA: TGTGCCAGCAGTGAGGCCGGGACAGCCTACGAGCAGTACTTC
J: TRBJ1-1; V: TRBV10-3; D: TRBD1; size: -; CDR3: CAISGGQGLTEAFF; DNA: TGTGCCATCAGTGGGGGACAGGGGCTAACTGAAGCTTTCTTT
J: TRBJ2-2; V: TRBV27; D: TRBD1; size: -; CDR3: CASRERGLIGELFF; DNA: TGTGCCAGCAGAGAGAGGGGGCTAATCGGGGAGCTGTTTTTT
J: TRBJ1-5; V: TRBV16; D: -; size: -; CDR3: CASSQSSGSNQPQHF; DNA: TGTGCCAGCAGCCAATCTTCAGGTAGCAATCAGCCCCAGCATTTT
J: TRBJ2-7; V: TRBV23-1; D: TRBD1; size: -; CDR3: CASSEPGQGPYEQYF; DNA: TGCGCCAGCAGTGAACCGGGACAGGGACCCTACGAGCAGTACTTC
J: TRBJ2-7; V: TRBV30; D: TRBD1; size: -; CDR3: CAWGGQGGTKQYF; DNA: TGTGCCTGGGGGGGACAGGGGGGGACGAAGCAGTACTTC
J: TRBJ2-7; V: TRBV28; D: TRBD1; size: -; CDR3: CASTDRVYEQYF; DNA: TGTGCCAGCACGGACAGGGTCTACGAGCAGTACTTC
J: TRBJ2-5; V: TRBV11-3; D: TRBD2; size: -; CDR3: CASSSRLAGGLETQYF; DNA: TGTGCCAGCAGCTCCCGACTAGCGGGGGGGCTTGAGACCCAGTACTTC
J: TRBJ2-7; V: TRBV9; D: -; size: -; CDR3: CASSVAEGLLLEQYF; DNA: TGTGCCAGCAGCGTAGCGGAGGGACTCCTGCTCGAGCAGTACTTC
J: TRBJ2-5; V: TRBV7-3; D: TRBD2; size: -; CDR3: CASSLGRGLAGVETQYF; DNA: TGTGCCAGCAGCTTAGGACGGGGACTAGCGGGAGTGGAGACCCAGTACTTC
J: TRBJ2-6; V: TRBV10-1; D: -; size: once; CDR3: CASTGFSGANVLTF; DNA: TGCGCCAGTACAGGGTTCTCTGGGGCCAACGTCCTGACTTTC